What follows describes a single T cell receptor beta chain. The sample is drawn from a study of control samples from healthy donors and cancer patients. Repertoires were generated with immunoSEQ multiplex PCR, while TCRdb's copy carries only in-frame clones and drops some. The data contain some 130,000 clones, 88% of them singletons. CDR3 length: 15 residues. The germline CDR1 and CDR2 sequences are SGHNT and YENEEA. The V end was cut by 5 bases, the J end by 3 bases, with 13 bases between. The V and J genes are TRBV11-3 and TRBJ1-4; weak D call: TRBD1 (5 bases). The source material was blood. The sequence was obtained from a man aged 35-49 years in good health. The CDR3 spells CASSISGTPNEKLFF. The DNA of the CDR3 is TGTGCCAGCAGCATATCCGGGACCCCTAATGAAAAACTGTTTTTT.